This TCR beta chain was observed in a study of shared clonotypes between healthy human individuals. Naive CD8 cells, CD45RO-negative and positively selected for CCR7, excluded terminally differentiated effector memory CD45RA+ cells. Method: immunoSEQ multiplex PCR; TCRdb's copy keeps in-frame clones and lacks some. The data contain about 2 million clones, about 95% of them singletons. The CDR3 totals 15 residues. Germline CDR1 LNHDA, CDR2 SQIVND (reference sequence). Trimming took 0 bases from V and 6 from J, leaving 15 bases between them. This TCR was recovered from a man aged 18 to 29 in good health. The V call is TRBV19, the J call TRBJ2-7, with D perhaps matching TRBD1 or TRBD2 (5 bases each). The sample comprised naive CD8+ T cells sorted from blood. CDR3 nucleotide sequence: TGTGCCAGTAGTATAGATCGTGAGGGGATCAGCGAGCAGTACTTC. This sequence encodes CASSIDREGISEQYF.